The rows below give T cell receptor beta chains drawn from one sample of a study of shared clonotypes between healthy human individuals. Sequenced by immunoSEQ multiplex PCR; TCRdb stores in-frame clones only, minus some. Of more than 2,000,000 clones detected, approximately 90% appear once; the ten largest clones hold 0.11% to 0.15%. Specimen: naive CD4+ T cells sorted from blood. The origin of the receptors is a man aged 18 to 29 in good health. The conserved cysteine and the conserved F or W are not part of the CDR3 here.

V gene	J gene	CDR3 protein
TRBV29-1	TRBJ2-5	SVENQGTSGFGQTQY
TRBV20-1	TRBJ1-1	SAFDSPGAF
TRBV10-3	TRBJ2-2	AISGGQNTGELF
TRBV4-1	TRBJ1-2	ASSPGGMRGTNYGYT
TRBV5-1	TRBJ1-1	ASSLISGAVTEAF
TRBV7-2	TRBJ1-4	ASSLFQGANEKLF
TRBV7-2	TRBJ1-6	ASSLRSPEPNSPLH
TRBV7-9	TRBJ2-2	ASSPDGSTGELF
TRBV5-1	TRBJ1-3	ASSAWDSGQPGNTIY
TRBV7-2	TRBJ2-4	ASSLAGPQAKNIQY
TRBV11-2	TRBJ2-2	ASSFATYNTGELF
TRBV28	TRBJ2-1	ASTVAGGQYNEQF
TRBV6-1	TRBJ1-5	ASSEGSQPQH
TRBV30	TRBJ1-5	AWSVGFYNQPQH
TRBV23-1	TRBJ1-1	ASSQSQGGDTEAF
TRBV25-1	TRBJ2-2	ASSEPINTGELF
TRBV7-2	TRBJ1-1	ASSFPGAPTAF
TRBV6-5	TRBJ1-2	ASSPTGGYGYT
TRBV19	TRBJ2-1	ASSRGTSGYNEQF
TRBV15	TRBJ1-4	ATSRDSGRRNEKLF
TRBV7-9	TRBJ2-7	ASSPSGLAGAYEQY
TRBV5-1	TRBJ2-5	ASSLAQETQY
TRBV4-1	TRBJ2-3	ASSPGWAREGLTDTQY
TRBV5-4	TRBJ2-7	ASSLDNRGGDEQY
TRBV7-2	TRBJ2-5	ASSLLTGTGGFRETQY
TRBV19	TRBJ1-1	ASSYGGTGAF
TRBV27	TRBJ2-1	ASRTSGYNEQF
TRBV7-2	TRBJ1-1	ASSPDRGEAF
TRBV6-5	TRBJ1-1	ASSWGELNTEAF
TRBV23-1	TRBJ1-1	ASSQKSYAELVTEAF
TRBV5-1	TRBJ2-5	ASSVVATSQETQY
TRBV5-1	TRBJ1-1	ASSRGTENTEAF
TRBV10-3	TRBJ2-3	AISSGGADTQY
TRBV5-1	TRBJ2-1	ASSPYSDRPWEI
TRBV6-6	TRBJ1-1	ASNLGRGAF
TRBV9	TRBJ2-7	ASSAGTSAYEQY
TRBV6-1	TRBJ1-2	ASSKGGLSGAGSGYT
TRBV5-4	TRBJ1-2	ASSKDRGANYGYT
TRBV2	TRBJ2-7	ASRYSLSSYEQY
TRBV7-2	TRBJ2-7	ASSLGSGPQY
TRBV18	TRBJ2-7	ASSPPSSYEQY
TRBV6-1	TRBJ2-5	ASSSAPEETQY
TRBV6-1	TRBJ1-3	ASRRKDGSRNTIY
TRBV6-1	TRBJ2-5	TSGGLAGKETQY
TRBV5-4	TRBJ1-1	ASSTTGNRGNTEAF